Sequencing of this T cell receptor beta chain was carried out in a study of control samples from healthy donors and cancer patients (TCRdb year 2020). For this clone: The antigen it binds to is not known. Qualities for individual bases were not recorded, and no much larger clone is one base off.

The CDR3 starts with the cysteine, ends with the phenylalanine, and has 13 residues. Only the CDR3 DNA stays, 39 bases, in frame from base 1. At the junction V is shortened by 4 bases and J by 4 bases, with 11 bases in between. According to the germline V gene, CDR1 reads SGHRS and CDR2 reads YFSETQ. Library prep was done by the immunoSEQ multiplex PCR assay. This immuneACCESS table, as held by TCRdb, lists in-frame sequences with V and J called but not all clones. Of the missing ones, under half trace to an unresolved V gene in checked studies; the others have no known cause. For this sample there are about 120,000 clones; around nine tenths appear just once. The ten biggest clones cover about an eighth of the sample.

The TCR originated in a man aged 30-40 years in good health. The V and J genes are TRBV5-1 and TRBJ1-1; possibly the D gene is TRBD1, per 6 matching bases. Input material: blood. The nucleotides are TGCGCCAGCAGCGCGGGAGGGGGCACTGAAGCTTTCTTT. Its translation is CASSAGGGTEAFF.